Sequencing of this TCR beta chain was carried out in a study of blood T cell repertoires in COVID-19. Trimming stripped 4 bases from V and 2 bases from J, with 11 bases between. This CDR3 region has 14 residues. The V gene's germline CDR1 is ENHRY and CDR2 SYGVKD. Generated by immunoSEQ multiplex PCR, the TCRdb table keeps only in-frame clones and is missing some. The data show fewer than 200,000 clones, about 91% seen once. The receptor was isolated from a woman between 45 and 60 years old with acute or convalescent COVID-19. Input material: peripheral blood. The rearrangement uses TRBV10-3 and TRBJ1-2; a possible D gene is TRBD1 (6 bases). This CDR3 reads CAISGTAGNYGYTF. The CDR3 DNA reads TGTGCCATCAGTGGGACAGCTGGGAACTATGGCTACACCTTC.